These 27 T cell receptor beta chains originate from one sample sequenced in a study of T-cell memory formation after mild COVID-19. A single record per CDR3 protein comes from TCRdb applying MiXCR to the 5' RACE reads. This sample carries 55,000 to 70,000 distinct CDR3 sequences, 28% of them seen once, and the ten largest clones take roughly 47%. Material: PBMCs or a T cell subset sorted from them (not recorded which). The source of these receptors is a man aged 18 to 35 who had mild COVID-19 (a few samples of this study predate the infection). Cell type and time point are not known.

The V and J genes are TRBV5-6 and TRBJ1-2; no firm D call. Germline CDR1 reads SGHDT; CDR2 reads YYEEEE. The CDR3 has 13 residues. The ends were cut back, 2 bases at V and 8 bases at J, with 13 bases in the middle. CDR3 in amino acids: CASSFGTVRGYTF. As DNA, the CDR3 is TGTGCCAGCAGCTTCGGAACAGTTCGGGGCTACACCTTC.

This clonotype was observed a few times. The chain has TRBV24-1 and TRBJ2-5, with 8 positions matching TRBD1. This CDR3 comprises 15 residues. The V gene's germline CDR1 is KGHDR and CDR2 SFDVKD. V was pared by 0 bases and J by 5 bases, with 4 bases of the junction left unmatched. The CDR3 DNA reads TGTGCCACCAGTGATTTGTCAGGGGGCTGGGAGACCCAGTACTTC. It is translated as CATSDLSGGWETQYF.

This CDR3 is CASSSVPTGGMNTEAFF. CDR3 nucleotides: TGTGCCAGCAGTTCCGTACCGACAGGGGGTATGAACACTGAAGCTTTCTTT. This sequence joins TRBV6-5 and TRBJ1-1; 9 bases line up with TRBD1. The CDR3 extends over 17 amino acids. CDR1 MNHEY and CDR2 SVGAGI come from the germline V gene. V lost 4 bases, J lost 0 bases, and 9 bases stayed unmatched.

This clonotype has only a few counts. This chain links TRBV7-9 with TRBJ2-3; D is perhaps TRBD2 (7 bases). Germline CDR1 SEHNR, CDR2 FQNEAQ (reference sequence). V was trimmed by 8 bases and J by 6 bases, leaving 21 bases between them. This CDR3 spans 15 amino acids. The CDR3 DNA sequence: TGTGCCAGCCCCCAGAAGAGGGGGGGCCAGGATACGCAGTATTTT. Protein: CASPQKRGGQDTQYF. Drawing the rest from reference TRBV7-9 and TRBJ2-3, the complete variable domain is DTGVSQNPRHKITKRGQNVTFRCDPISEHNRLYWYRQTLGQGPEFLTYFQNEAQLEKSRLLSDRFSAERPKGSFSTLEIQRTEQGDSAMYLCASPQKRGGQDTQYFGPGTRLTVL.

The J gene is TRBJ1-1, the V gene TRBV2, with a tentative D call TRBD1 (6 bases). Trimming stripped 4 bases from V and 0 bases from J, with 9 bases between. The CDR3 is 14 amino acids. The germline gives CDR1 SNHLY, CDR2 FYNNEI. CDR3 DNA sequence: TGTGCCAGCAGTGGAGACAGGATGAACACTGAAGCTTTCTTT. Translation gives CASSGDRMNTEAFF. The variable domain in full, with the rest retrieved from reference TRBV2 and TRBJ1-1, is EPEVTQTPSHQVTQMGQEVILRCVPISNHLYFYWYRQILGQKVEFLVSFYNNEISEKSEIFDDQFSVERPDGSNFTLKIRSTKLEDSAMYFCASSGDRMNTEAFFGQGTRLTVV.

This clonotype was detected only a few times. J is TRBJ1-1 and V is TRBV20-1; D unclear. V was cut by 4 bases and J by 1 base, with 7 bases left in between. CDR3 length: 12 amino acids. Germline values: CDR1 DFQATT, CDR2 SNEGSKA (reference sequence). CDR3: CSAIRTNTEAFF. DNA of the CDR3: TGCAGTGCTATTCGGACGAACACTGAAGCTTTCTTT.

This clonotype was recorded a few times. V and J are TRBV4-3 and TRBJ2-3; D unresolved. V lost 0 bases, J lost 4 bases, and 14 bases lay in between. The CDR3 sequence is 16 residues long. Germline CDR1 and CDR2: LGHNA and YSLEER. The CDR3 is CASSQDQLGRSDTQYF. Written as DNA, the CDR3 is TGCGCCAGCAGCCAAGACCAATTGGGTCGATCAGATACGCAGTATTTT.

CDR3 amino acids: CSARGYRYYEQYF. The CDR3 region has the DNA TGCAGTGCTAGAGGGTACAGATACTACGAGCAGTACTTC. The chain couples TRBV20-1 to TRBJ2-7; D gene ambiguous. The CDR3 runs 13 residues. Germline V gives CDR1 DFQATT, CDR2 SNEGSKA (reference sequence). V dropped 1 base and J dropped 3 bases, with 10 bases sitting between them.

This clonotype was counted only a few times. V is TRBV5-1 and J is TRBJ2-7, with D unclear. Germline loops: CDR1 SGHRS, CDR2 YFSETQ. V shed 3 bases and J shed 4 bases, with 8 bases lying between them. The CDR3 sequence is 12 residues long. CDR3 bases: TGCGCCAGCAGCTCCGACTGGTACGAGCAGTACTTC. Its protein is CASSSDWYEQYF.

The CDR3 reads CSARHPPGDLGAFF. In DNA form, the CDR3 reads TGCAGTGCTAGACACCCCCCGGGGGATCTCGGAGCTTTCTTT. The chain couples TRBV20-1 to TRBJ1-1, with a possible D match to TRBD1 (5 bases). V dropped 2 bases and J dropped 10 bases, with 20 bases sitting between them. Germline CDR1 and CDR2: DFQATT and SNEGSKA (reference sequence). This CDR3 spans 14 amino acids.

This clonotype was found a few times. The chain joins TRBV28 to TRBJ2-7; the D is unclear. The CDR3 is 11 residues long. Per germline, CDR1 MDHEN and CDR2 SYDVKM. V was trimmed by 3 bases and J by 6 bases, leaving 6 bases between them. The CDR3 DNA follows: TGTGCCAGCAGTTTCGGTGTCGAGCAGTACTTC. It translates to CASSFGVEQYF.

This chain joins TRBV29-1 and TRBJ1-2; D is uncertain. The CDR3 is 14 residues long. The V end was cut by 1 base, the J end by 0 bases, with 9 bases between. Germline V gene lookup returns CDR1 SQVTM and CDR2 ANQGSEA. CDR3 protein: CSVEAGVPNYGYTF. CDR3 nucleotides: TGCAGCGTTGAAGCGGGAGTACCTAACTATGGCTACACCTTC.

The J gene is TRBJ2-5, the V gene TRBV27; D possibly corresponds to TRBD2 (6 bases). The V gene lost 10 bases and the J gene lost 3 bases, with 18 bases spanning the gap. CDR1 is MNHEY, CDR2 SMNVEV, per germline (reference sequence). The CDR3 totals 14 residues. CDR3 loop: CATALGGGEETQYF. The CDR3 DNA is TGTGCCACCGCCCTCGGGGGAGGCGAAGAGACCCAGTACTTC.

By proportion, this clonotype is large (0.1 to 1%). This rearrangement joins TRBV25-1 to TRBJ2-1, with no clear D. This CDR3 has 14 residues. Germline V gene lookup returns CDR1 MGHDK and CDR2 SYGVNS. V was trimmed by 5 bases and J by 3 bases, leaving 11 bases between them. The CDR3 sequence: CASSQSDFYNEQFF. As DNA, the CDR3 is TGTGCCAGCAGTCAGTCCGACTTCTACAATGAGCAGTTCTTC. Full variable domain (rest looked up from reference TRBV25-1 and TRBJ2-1): EADIYQTPRYLVIGTGKKITLECSQTMGHDKMYWYQQDPGMELHLIHYSYGVNSTEKGDLSSESTVSRIRTEHFPLTLESARPSHTSQYLCASSQSDFYNEQFFGPGTRLTVL.

This clonotype was seen more than once but under ten times. The chain combines TRBV10-3 with TRBJ1-1, with D maybe TRBD1 (6 bases). The V end was cut by 0 bases, the J end by 1 base, with 12 bases between. Germline V gene data show CDR1 as ENHRY and CDR2 as SYGVKD. The CDR3 runs to 16 residues. This chain's CDR3 is CAISESKQGENTEAFF. Here the CDR3 DNA reads TGTGCCATCAGTGAGTCGAAACAGGGTGAGAACACTGAAGCTTTCTTT.

The rearrangement joins TRBV3-1 to TRBJ2-3; 7 bases align to TRBD2. Germline V gene sequence: CDR1 LGHDT, CDR2 YNNKEL (reference sequence). Trimming took 3 bases from V and 2 from J; bases not matched to a gene: 8. The CDR3 extends over 16 amino acids. The CDR3 loop reads CASSHGRTRLTDTQYF. DNA of the CDR3: TGTGCCAGCAGCCATGGTCGGACTAGACTCACAGATACGCAGTATTTT.

This clonotype has more than one count but fewer than ten. The chain links TRBV7-6 to TRBJ1-4, with 10 bases fitting TRBD1. Germline V CDR1 and CDR2: SGHVS, FNYEAQ. The CDR3 has 14 residues. V lost 5 bases, J lost 7 bases, and 4 bases stayed unmatched. CDR3 residues: CASSPGTGVEKLFF. In DNA form, the CDR3 reads TGTGCCAGCAGCCCTGGGACAGGGGTTGAAAAACTGTTTTTT.

The V gene is TRBV7-7, the J gene TRBJ2-2, with 10 nucleotides matching TRBD1. The CDR3 totals 14 residues. V dropped 5 bases and J dropped 5; count of bases not matched to a gene: 2. Germline loops: CDR1 SSHAT, CDR2 FNYEAQ (reference sequence). CDR3 residues: CASSRTGGTGELFF. The CDR3 DNA sequence: TGTGCCAGCAGCCGGACAGGGGGTACCGGGGAGCTGTTTTTT.

This clonotype was observed a handful of times. V gene TRBV12-3 or TRBV12-4 combines with J gene TRBJ2-7; D remains ambiguous. The CDR3 runs 12 residues. V lost 2 bases and J 4 bases, leaving 6 bases between the germline ends. Written as DNA, the CDR3 is TGTGCCAGCAGTTTATTGGGTTACGAGCAGTACTTC. It codes for CASSLLGYEQYF.

The rearrangement uses TRBV7-6 and TRBJ1-4; TRBD1 might be the D (6 bases). Germline CDR1 reads SGHVS; CDR2 reads FNYEAQ. This CDR3 contains 16 residues. V dropped 5 bases and J dropped 8 bases, with 21 bases sitting between them. CDR3 sequence: CASSPGHFRGLEKLFF. The CDR3 nucleotides read TGTGCCAGCAGCCCCGGCCATTTTCGGGGGCTCGAAAAACTGTTTTTT. The full variable domain, completed using reference TRBV7-6 and TRBJ1-4, is GAGVSQSPRYKVTKRGQDVALRCDPISGHVSLYWYRQALGQGPEFLTYFNYEAQQDKSGLPNDRFSAERPEGSISTLTIQRTEQRDSAMYRCASSPGHFRGLEKLFFGSGTQLSVL.

This clonotype turned up a few times. The chain carries TRBV29-1 and TRBJ2-7, with TRBD1 matching over 10 bases. Germline V CDR1 and CDR2: SQVTM, ANQGSEA. The CDR3 runs 16 residues. J was trimmed by 3 bases and V by 1 base; bases with no gene match: 9. CDR3 nucleotide sequence: TGCAGCGTTGAAGGGGGATACCGGGACAGGGGCTACGAGCAGTACTTC. It translates to CSVEGGYRDRGYEQYF.

The chain is built from TRBV20-1 and TRBJ2-7; the match to TRBD1 covers 7 bases. V lost 6 bases to trimming and J lost 4 bases; unmatched junction nucleotides: 12. The CDR3 is 14 amino acids. Germline V gene lookup returns CDR1 DFQATT and CDR2 SNEGSKA (reference sequence). CDR3 bases: TGCAGTGCAAGGGGACAGACAAATAGATACGAGCAGTACGTC. This codes for CSARGQTNRYEQYV.

This clonotype occurred a few times. CDR3 sequence: CASSYSAASSYEQYF. The CDR3 region has the DNA TGTGCCAGCAGTTACTCTGCAGCGAGCTCCTACGAGCAGTACTTC. This chain connects TRBV6-5 to TRBJ2-7; D remains ambiguous. This CDR3 comprises 15 residues. V was shortened by 0 bases and J by 0 bases, with 9 bases between the two germline ends. The germline gives CDR1 MNHEY, CDR2 SVGAGI.

Ten or more counts support this clonotype. The chain employs TRBV6-5 and TRBJ2-7; 9 bases agree with TRBD1. From germline, CDR1 is MNHEY and CDR2 SVGAGI. This CDR3 has 12 residues. The J segment lost 2 bases and the V segment lost 8 bases, leaving 1 base of the junction unmatched. The DNA of the CDR3 is TGTGCCAGCGGGACAGGGACCTACGAGCAGTACTTC. As protein: CASGTGTYEQYF.

The V gene is TRBV5-1, the J gene TRBJ2-1; 8 bases are shared with TRBD2. Germline V CDR1 and CDR2: SGHRS, YFSETQ. The CDR3 is 18 residues long. The ends lost 0 bases at V and 3 bases at J; junction bases unmatched: 11. CDR3 DNA sequence: TGCGCCAGCAGCTTGGTGGTGGGTCTAGCGGGCGTCTACAATGAGCAGTTCTTC. Translated, it gives CASSLVVGLAGVYNEQFF.

In its sample, this clonotype was seen many times. The chain recombines TRBV9 with TRBJ2-2; D not resolved. Germline-derived CDR1 and CDR2 are SGDLS and YYNGEE. Trimming shortened V by 0 bases and J by 4 bases, and 7 bases separated the two germline ends. The CDR3 is 14 amino acids. CDR3 coding DNA: TGTGCCAGCAGCGTAGAGATGGGCACCGGGGAGCTGTTTTTT. Its translation is CASSVEMGTGELFF.

The V gene is TRBV6-5, the J gene TRBJ2-6; 7 bases match TRBD1. The germline gives CDR1 MNHEY, CDR2 SVGAGI. J lost 2 bases, V lost 6 bases, and 7 bases had no gene match. The CDR3 runs to 16 residues. The DNA of the CDR3 is TGTGCCAGCAGAGGGACAGTCGAACCTGGGGCCAACGTCCTGACTTTC. Translated: CASRGTVEPGANVLTF.